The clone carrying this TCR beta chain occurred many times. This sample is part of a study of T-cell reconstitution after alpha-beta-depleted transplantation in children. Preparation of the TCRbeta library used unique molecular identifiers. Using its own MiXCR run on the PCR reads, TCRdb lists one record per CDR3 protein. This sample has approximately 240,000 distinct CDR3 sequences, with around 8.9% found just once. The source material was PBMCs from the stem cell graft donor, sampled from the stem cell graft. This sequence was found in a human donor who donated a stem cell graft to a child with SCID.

The CDR3 is CASSLNRVGTEAFF. CDR3 coding DNA: TGTGCCAGCAGCTTAAACAGGGTCGGCACTGAAGCTTTCTTT. J is TRBJ1-1 and V is TRBV7-3, with a possible D match to TRBD1 (6 bases). Trimming stripped 1 base from V and 4 bases from J, with 10 bases between. Germline lookup yields CDR1 SGHTA and CDR2 FQGTGA. This CDR3 is 14 amino acids long.